A single T cell receptor (beta chain) is shown here with its context. Its specificity is unknown. Germline-derived CDR1 and CDR2 are MNHEY and SMNVEV (reference sequence). V was shortened by 4 bases and J by 2 bases, with 8 bases between the two germline ends. The CDR3 covers 13 residues. The sample is drawn from a study of T-cell memory formation after mild COVID-19. General study points: Clones that contracted from day 15 to 85 were balanced CD4/CD8, while later expanders leaned CD4+. Detection of some responders pre-infection suggested pre-existing cross-reactive memory T cells participated.

TCRdb re-analysed the 5' RACE reads in MiXCR, keeping a single row per CDR3 protein. The data show about 150,000 distinct CDR3 sequences, roughly 13% seen once. The genes are TRBV27 and TRBJ2-5; unclear D gene. Sequenced input: PBMCs or a T cell subset sorted from them (not recorded which). This receptor was identified in a young man who had mild COVID-19 (a few samples of this study predate the infection). Cell type and time point are not known. The CDR3 nucleotides read TGTGCCAGCAGTTCCTGGGGACAAGAGACCCAGTACTTC. It yields the protein CASSSWGQETQYF.